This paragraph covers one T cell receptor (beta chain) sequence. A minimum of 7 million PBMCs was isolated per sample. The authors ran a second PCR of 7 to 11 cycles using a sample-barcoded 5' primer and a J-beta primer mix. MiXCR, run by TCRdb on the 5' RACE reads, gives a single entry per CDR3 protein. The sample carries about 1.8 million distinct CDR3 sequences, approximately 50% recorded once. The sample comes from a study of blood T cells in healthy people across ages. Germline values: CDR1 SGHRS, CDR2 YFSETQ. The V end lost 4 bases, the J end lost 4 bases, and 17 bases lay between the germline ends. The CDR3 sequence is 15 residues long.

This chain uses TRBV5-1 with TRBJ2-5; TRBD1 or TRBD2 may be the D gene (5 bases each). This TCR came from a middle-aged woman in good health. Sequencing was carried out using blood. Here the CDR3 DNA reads TGCGCCAGCAGCGTATCCGGGACGGGGATAGAGACCCAGTACTTC. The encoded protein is CASSVSGTGIETQYF.